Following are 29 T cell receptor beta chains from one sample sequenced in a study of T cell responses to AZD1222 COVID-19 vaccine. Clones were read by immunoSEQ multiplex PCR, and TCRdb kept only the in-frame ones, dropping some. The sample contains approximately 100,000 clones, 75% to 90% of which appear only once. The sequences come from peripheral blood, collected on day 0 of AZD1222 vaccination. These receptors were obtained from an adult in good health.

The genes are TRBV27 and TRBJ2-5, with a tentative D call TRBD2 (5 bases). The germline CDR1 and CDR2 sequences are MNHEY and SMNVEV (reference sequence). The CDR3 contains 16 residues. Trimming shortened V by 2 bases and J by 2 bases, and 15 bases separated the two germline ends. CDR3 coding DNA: TGTGCCAGCAGTTTAGTTGGTATGAGCGGTCAAGAGACCCAGTACTTC. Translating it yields CASSLVGMSGQETQYF.

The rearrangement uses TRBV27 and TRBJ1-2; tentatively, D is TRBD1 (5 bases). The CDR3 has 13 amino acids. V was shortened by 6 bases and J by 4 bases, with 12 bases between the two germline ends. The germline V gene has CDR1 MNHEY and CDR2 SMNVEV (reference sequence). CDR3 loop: CASRGQSIYGYTF. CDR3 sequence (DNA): TGTGCCAGCAGGGGGCAGAGCATCTATGGCTACACCTTC.

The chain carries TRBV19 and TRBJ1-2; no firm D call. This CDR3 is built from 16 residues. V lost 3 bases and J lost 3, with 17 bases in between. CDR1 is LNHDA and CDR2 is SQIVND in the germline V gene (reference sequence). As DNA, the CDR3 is TGTGCCAGTAGTATCGATGTCTCACTTCGTTACTATGGCTACACCTTC. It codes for CASSIDVSLRYYGYTF.

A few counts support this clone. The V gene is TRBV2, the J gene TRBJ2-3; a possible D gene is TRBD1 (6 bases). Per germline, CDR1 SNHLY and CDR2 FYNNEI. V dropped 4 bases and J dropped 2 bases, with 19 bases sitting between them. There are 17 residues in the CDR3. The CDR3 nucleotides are TGTGCCAGCAGTGTTGCCGGGACACCACTAACCACAGATACGCAGTATTTT. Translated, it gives CASSVAGTPLTTDTQYF.

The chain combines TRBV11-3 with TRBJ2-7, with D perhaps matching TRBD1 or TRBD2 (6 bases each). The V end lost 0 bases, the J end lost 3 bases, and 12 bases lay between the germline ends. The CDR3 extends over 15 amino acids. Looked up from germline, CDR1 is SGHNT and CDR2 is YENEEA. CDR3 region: CASSLDSGAGYEQYF. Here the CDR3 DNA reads TGTGCCAGCAGCTTAGATTCGGGGGCGGGCTACGAGCAGTACTTC.

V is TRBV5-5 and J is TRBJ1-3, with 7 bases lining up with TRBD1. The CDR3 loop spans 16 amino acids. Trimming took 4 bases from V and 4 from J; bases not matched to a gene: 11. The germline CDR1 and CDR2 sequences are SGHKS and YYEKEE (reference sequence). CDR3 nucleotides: TGTGCCAGCAGCCTATTCGGACAGGTCTCGGGAAACACCATATATTTT. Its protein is CASSLFGQVSGNTIYF.

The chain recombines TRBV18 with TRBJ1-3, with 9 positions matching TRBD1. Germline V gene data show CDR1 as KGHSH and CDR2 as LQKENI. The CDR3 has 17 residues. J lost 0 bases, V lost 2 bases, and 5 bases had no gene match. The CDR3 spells CASSPGTGRDSGNTIYF. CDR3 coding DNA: TGTGCCAGCTCACCAGGGACAGGGAGGGACTCTGGAAACACCATATATTTT.

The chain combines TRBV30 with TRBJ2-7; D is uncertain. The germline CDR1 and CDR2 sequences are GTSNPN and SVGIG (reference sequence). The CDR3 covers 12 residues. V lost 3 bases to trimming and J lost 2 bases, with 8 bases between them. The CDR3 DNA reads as TGTGCCTGGAGCGGGTCAACCTACGAGCAGTACTTC. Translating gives CAWSGSTYEQYF. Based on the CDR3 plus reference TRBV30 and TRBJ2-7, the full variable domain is SQTIHQWPATLVQPVGSPLSLECTVEGTSNPNLYWYRQAAGRGLQLLFYSVGIGQISSEVPQNLSASRPQDRQFILSSKKLLLSDSGFYLCAWSGSTYEQYFGPGTRLTVT.

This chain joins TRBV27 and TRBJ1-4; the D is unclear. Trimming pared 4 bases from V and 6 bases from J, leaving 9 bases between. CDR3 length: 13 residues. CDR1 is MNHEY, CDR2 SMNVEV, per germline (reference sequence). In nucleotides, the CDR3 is TGTGCCAGCAGTTCAACCCGATATGAAAAACTGTTTTTT. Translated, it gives CASSSTRYEKLFF. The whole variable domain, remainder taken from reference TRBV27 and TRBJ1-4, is EAQVTQNPRYLITVTGKKLTVTCSQNMNHEYMSWYRQDPGLGLRQIYYSMNVEVTDKGDVPEGYKVSRKEKRNFPLILESPSPNQTSLYFCASSSTRYEKLFFGSGTQLSVL.

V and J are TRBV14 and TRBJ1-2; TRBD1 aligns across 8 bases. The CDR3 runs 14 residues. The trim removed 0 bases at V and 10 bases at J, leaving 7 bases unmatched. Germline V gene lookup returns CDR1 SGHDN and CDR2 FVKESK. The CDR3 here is CASSQDWTGRAYTF. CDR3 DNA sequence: TGTGCCAGCAGCCAAGATTGGACAGGGAGGGCCTACACCTTC.

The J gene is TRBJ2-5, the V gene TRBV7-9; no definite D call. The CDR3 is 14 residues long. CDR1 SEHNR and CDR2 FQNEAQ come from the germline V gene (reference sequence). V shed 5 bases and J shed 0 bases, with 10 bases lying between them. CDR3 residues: CASSPPWYQETQYF. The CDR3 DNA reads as TGTGCCAGCAGCCCACCGTGGTACCAAGAGACCCAGTACTTC.

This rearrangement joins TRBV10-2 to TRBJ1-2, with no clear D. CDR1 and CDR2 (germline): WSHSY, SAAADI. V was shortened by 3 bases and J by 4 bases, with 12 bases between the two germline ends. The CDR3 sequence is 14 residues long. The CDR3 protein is CASSEYQLPYGYTF. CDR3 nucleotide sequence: TGCGCCAGCAGTGAATACCAGCTTCCCTATGGCTACACCTTC.

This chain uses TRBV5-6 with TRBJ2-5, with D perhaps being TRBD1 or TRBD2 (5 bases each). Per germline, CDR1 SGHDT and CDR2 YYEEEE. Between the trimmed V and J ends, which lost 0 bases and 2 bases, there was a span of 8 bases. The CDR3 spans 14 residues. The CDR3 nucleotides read TGTGCCAGCAGCTTGGCCTGGGGGCAAGAGACCCAGTACTTC. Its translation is CASSLAWGQETQYF.

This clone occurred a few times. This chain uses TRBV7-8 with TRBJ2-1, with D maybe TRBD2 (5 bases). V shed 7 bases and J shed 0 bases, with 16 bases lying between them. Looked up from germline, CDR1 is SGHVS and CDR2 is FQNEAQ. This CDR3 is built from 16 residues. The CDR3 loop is CASIPKGVNSYNEQFF. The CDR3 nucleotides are TGTGCCAGCATCCCTAAGGGAGTGAACTCCTACAATGAGCAGTTCTTC.

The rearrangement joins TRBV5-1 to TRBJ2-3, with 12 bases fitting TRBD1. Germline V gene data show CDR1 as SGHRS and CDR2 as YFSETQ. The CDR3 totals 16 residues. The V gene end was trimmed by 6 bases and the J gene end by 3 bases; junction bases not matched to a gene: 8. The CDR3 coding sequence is TGCGCCAGCACACATACGGGACAGGGGGCGACAGATACGCAGTATTTT. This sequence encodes CASTHTGQGATDTQYF. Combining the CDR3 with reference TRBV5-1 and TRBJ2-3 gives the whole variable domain KAGVTQTPRYLIKTRGQQVTLSCSPISGHRSVSWYQQTPGQGLQFLFEYFSETQRNKGNFPGRFSGRQFSNSRSEMNVSTLELGDSALYLCASTHTGQGATDTQYFGPGTRLTVL.

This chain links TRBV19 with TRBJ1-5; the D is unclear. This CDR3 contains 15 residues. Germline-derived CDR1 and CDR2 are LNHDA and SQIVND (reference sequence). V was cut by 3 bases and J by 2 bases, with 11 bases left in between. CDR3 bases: TGTGCCAGTAGTATCCTCGCGGGAGGCAATCAGCCCCAGCATTTT. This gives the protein CASSILAGGNQPQHF.

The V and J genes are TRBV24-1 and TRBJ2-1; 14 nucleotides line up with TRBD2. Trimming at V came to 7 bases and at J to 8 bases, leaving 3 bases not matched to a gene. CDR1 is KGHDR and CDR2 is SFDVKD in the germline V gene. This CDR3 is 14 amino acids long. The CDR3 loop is CATSGTSGSDEQFF. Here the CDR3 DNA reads TGTGCCACCAGCGGGACTAGCGGGAGCGATGAGCAGTTCTTC.

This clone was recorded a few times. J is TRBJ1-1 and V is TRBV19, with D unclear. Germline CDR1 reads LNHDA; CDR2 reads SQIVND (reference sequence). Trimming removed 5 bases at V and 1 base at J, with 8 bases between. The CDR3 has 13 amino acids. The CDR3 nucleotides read TGTGCCAGTAGTTATTACGGGAACACTGAAGCTTTCTTT. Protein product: CASSYYGNTEAFF.

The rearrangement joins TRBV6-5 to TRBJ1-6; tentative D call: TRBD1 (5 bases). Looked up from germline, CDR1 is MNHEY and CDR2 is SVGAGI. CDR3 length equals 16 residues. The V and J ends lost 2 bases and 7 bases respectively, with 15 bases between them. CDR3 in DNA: TGTGCCAGCAGTTACGGGGGGGTTTCGGGCAATTCACCCCTCCACTTT. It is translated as CASSYGGVSGNSPLHF.

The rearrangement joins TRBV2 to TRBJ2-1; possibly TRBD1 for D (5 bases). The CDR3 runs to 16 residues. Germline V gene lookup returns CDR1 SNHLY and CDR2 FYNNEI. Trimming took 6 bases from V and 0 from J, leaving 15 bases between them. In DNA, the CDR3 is TGTGCCAGCAGCGCTCTCGGACAACTCTCCTACAATGAGCAGTTCTTC. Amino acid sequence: CASSALGQLSYNEQFF.

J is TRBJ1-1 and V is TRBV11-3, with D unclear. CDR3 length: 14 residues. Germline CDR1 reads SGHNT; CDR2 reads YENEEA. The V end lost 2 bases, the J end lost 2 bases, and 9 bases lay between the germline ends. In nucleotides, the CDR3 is TGTGCCAGCAGCTTAACAGCCGATAACACTGAAGCTTTCTTT. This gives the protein CASSLTADNTEAFF.

This chain's CDR3 is CASSEGNYGYTF. The CDR3 nucleotides read TGTGCCAGTAGTGAAGGGAACTATGGCTACACCTTC. V and J are TRBV19 and TRBJ1-2; D is undetermined. Trimming shortened V by 5 bases and J by 2 bases, and 6 bases separated the two germline ends. The CDR3 sequence is 12 residues long. The germline CDR1 and CDR2 sequences are LNHDA and SQIVND (reference sequence).

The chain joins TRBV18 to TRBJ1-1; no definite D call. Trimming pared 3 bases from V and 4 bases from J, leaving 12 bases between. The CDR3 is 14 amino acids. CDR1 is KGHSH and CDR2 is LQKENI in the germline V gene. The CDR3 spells CASSPGVSPTEAFF. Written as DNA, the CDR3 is TGTGCCAGCTCACCTGGTGTCTCCCCCACTGAAGCTTTCTTT. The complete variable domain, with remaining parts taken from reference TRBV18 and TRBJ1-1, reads NAGVMQNPRHLVRRRGQEARLRCSPMKGHSHVYWYRQLPEEGLKFMVYLQKENIIDESGMPKERFSAEFPKEGPSILRIQQVVRGDSAAYFCASSPGVSPTEAFFGQGTRLTVV.

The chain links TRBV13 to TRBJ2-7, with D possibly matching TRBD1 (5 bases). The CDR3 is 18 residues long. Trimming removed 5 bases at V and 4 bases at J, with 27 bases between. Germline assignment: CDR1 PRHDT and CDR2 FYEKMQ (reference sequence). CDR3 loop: CASSPQDPDITVGYEQYF. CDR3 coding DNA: TGTGCCAGCAGCCCACAAGACCCGGACATTACTGTTGGGTACGAGCAGTACTTC.

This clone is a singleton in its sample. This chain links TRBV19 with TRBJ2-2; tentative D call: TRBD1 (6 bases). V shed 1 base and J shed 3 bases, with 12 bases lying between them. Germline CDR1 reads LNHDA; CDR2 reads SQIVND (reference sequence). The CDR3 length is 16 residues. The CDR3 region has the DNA TGTGCCAGTAGTATAGCTGGGGGCATCGACACCGGGGAGCTGTTTTTT. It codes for CASSIAGGIDTGELFF.

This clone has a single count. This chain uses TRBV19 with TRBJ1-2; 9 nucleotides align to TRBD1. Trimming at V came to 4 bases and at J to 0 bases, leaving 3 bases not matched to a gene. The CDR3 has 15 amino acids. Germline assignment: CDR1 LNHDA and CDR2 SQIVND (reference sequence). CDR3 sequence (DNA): TGTGCCAGTAGTACCACAGGGGGCGCTAACTATGGCTACACCTTC. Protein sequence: CASSTTGGANYGYTF.

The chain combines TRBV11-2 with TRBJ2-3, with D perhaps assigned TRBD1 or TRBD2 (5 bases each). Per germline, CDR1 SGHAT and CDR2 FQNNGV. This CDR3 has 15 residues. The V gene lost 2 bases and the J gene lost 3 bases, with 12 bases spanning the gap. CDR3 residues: CASSLWGMRTDTQYF. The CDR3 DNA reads TGTGCCAGCAGCTTATGGGGGATGAGAACAGATACGCAGTATTTT.

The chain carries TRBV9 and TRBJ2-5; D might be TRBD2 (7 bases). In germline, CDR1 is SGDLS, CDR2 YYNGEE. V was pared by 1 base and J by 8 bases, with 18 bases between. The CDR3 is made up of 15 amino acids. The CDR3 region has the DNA TGTGCCAGCAGCGTATGGGGCGGGGGCGCCGAAACCCAGTACTTC. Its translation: CASSVWGGGAETQYF.

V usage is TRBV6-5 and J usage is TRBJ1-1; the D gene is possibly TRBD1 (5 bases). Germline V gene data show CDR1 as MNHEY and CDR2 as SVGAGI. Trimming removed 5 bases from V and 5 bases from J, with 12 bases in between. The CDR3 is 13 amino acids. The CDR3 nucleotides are TGTGCCAGCAGTCAACAGTGGGGGACTGAAGCTTTCTTT. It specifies CASSQQWGTEAFF.